This TCR beta chain comes out of a study of cytomegalovirus exposure and HLA in healthy donors. The overall study: An early data release held around 80 million unique TCRs from HLA-typed donors.

Losses at the gene ends were 7 bases for V and 7 bases for J; bases not matched to a gene: 13. The CDR3 has 13 residues. The V gene's germline CDR1 is SQVTM and CDR2 ANQGSEA. The PCR had 60 Vbeta and 13 Jbeta primers. The data were produced by immunoSEQ multiplex PCR, yet TCRdb's version contains in-frame clones alone and is incomplete. The sample holds approximately 210,000 clones; about four fifths are singletons and the top ten take 10%. Material: PBMCs. The receptor's source is a woman aged 50 to 60 in good health and CMV-seropositive. The chain couples TRBV29-1 to TRBJ2-7; TRBD1 aligns across 7 bases. This CDR3 is CSAEFAARGEQYF. CDR3 DNA sequence: TGCAGCGCTGAGTTTGCGGCCAGGGGGGAGCAGTACTTC.